Sequencing of this TCR beta chain was carried out in a study of CD8+ T cells in alopecia areata. Details on this clone: Gene names refer to mouse genes. The CDR3 end lies 4 residues beyond the end of the read and is filled in from the germline J gene.

Trimming at V came to 5 bases and at J to 1 base, leaving 5 bases not matched to a gene. The CDR3 spans 14 residues. Germline lookup yields CDR1 FNHDT and CDR2 SITEND (reference sequence). Scientists pooled cutaneous lymph node cells and sorted them on CD4, CD8alpha, NKG2D, NKG2ACE and other markers. As the sequencing template, cDNA was produced by extracting RNA and reverse transcribing it. The protocol was immunoSEQ multiplex PCR, while the TCRdb copy is restricted to in-frame clones and leaves out a portion. There are 270,000 or so clones in the sample, none observed a single time. Sequenced input: CD4+ T cells sorted from a lymph node. The receptor was isolated from a C3H/HeJ mouse with alopecia areata. MHC haplotype of the strain: H2-k. This chain joins TRBV19 and TRBJ1-1; 7 bases line up with TRBD1. The CDR3 DNA, read in part, is TGTGCCAGCAGGCACAGGGGAGGAAACACA. It specifies CASRHRGGNT. The CDR3 in its entirety is CASRHRGGNTEVFF.